The clone carrying this T cell receptor (beta chain) was detected only a few times. Its specificity is not known. These data belong to a study of identical twins. Broader study findings: Cross-sectional statistical analysis, not tracking of the same donors, underpinned the conclusions. Alpha sequences out of frame and shared by twins had excess low generation probability.

TCRdb re-called the 5' RACE reads through MiXCR, storing one row per CDR3 protein. The data hold fewer than 800,000 distinct CDR3 sequences, with less than 9% observed a single time. This CDR3 has 12 amino acids. Germline values: CDR1 SQVTM, CDR2 ANQGSEA. J lost 4 bases, V lost 4 bases, and 4 bases had no gene match. These data are also associated with another study on yellow fever vaccine responses in identical twins. From that study: Vaccine T cell responses of twins reportedly seemed partly convergent and partly personalized.

The sequenced material came from PBMCs. The source is a woman between 18 and 30 years old in good health. The chain links TRBV29-1 to TRBJ2-7; TRBD2 matches at 7 bases. CDR3 region: CSVAGGSYEQYF. DNA of the CDR3: TGCAGCGTTGCCGGCGGGAGTTACGAGCAGTACTTC.